This TCR beta chain emerged from a study of vaccination and CD4 T cells after COVID-19. For the study at large: Every participant was given two doses of BNT162b2 or mRNA-1273 vaccine.

Remarks on this clonotype: The antigen is not known.

The length of the CDR3 is 15 residues. Germline-derived CDR1 and CDR2 are SNHLY and FYNNEI. The V end was cut by 4 bases, the J end by 0 bases, with 11 bases between. The Oncomine TCR Beta short-read assay generated sequence data from the DNA of cultured CD4+ T cells. TCRdb reanalysed the PCR reads using MiXCR and keeps one entry per CDR3 protein. The sample gives about 4,500 distinct CDR3 sequences, around 64% of which show up once; more than 30% is in the top ten. Treatment described: roughly ten-day PBMC culture with coronavirus spike peptide pools or control peptides (ViraFEST assay). Samples of CD4+ T cells were obtained from the unexposed donor before the COVID-19 pandemic (2011-2018). After expanding antigen-specific T cells with peptide pools, ViraFEST sequenced their TCRs.

The source is a human donor in good health. The chain couples TRBV2 to TRBJ2-3, with D perhaps TRBD1 or TRBD2 (7 bases each). The sequenced material came from CD4+ T cells from blood, cultured in vitro. This chain's CDR3 is CASSAGGVSTDTQYF. The CDR3, as DNA: TGTGCCAGCAGTGCAGGGGGGGTAAGCACAGATACGCAGTATTTT.